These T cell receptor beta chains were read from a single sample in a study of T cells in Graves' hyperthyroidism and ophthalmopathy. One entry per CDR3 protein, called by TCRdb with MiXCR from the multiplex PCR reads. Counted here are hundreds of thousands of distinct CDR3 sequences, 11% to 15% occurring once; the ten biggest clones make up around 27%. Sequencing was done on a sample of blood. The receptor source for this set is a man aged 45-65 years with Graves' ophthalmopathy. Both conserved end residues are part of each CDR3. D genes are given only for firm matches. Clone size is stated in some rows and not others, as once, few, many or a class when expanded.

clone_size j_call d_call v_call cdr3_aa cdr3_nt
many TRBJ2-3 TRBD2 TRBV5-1 CASSVGDSGRRTDTQYF TGCGCCAGCAGCGTTGGGGATAGCGGGAGGCGGACAGATACGCAGTATTTT
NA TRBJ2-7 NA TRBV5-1 CASSFDGQRRAYF TGCGCCAGCAGCTTCGACGGACAGCGGAGGGCATACTTC
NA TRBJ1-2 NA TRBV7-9 CASSLPVGQGYTF TGTGCCAGCAGCTTGCCGGTGGGTCAAGGCTACACCTTC
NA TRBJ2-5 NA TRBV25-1 CASSELQTQETQYF TGTGCCAGCAGTGAATTACAGACCCAAGAGACCCAGTACTTC
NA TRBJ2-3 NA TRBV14 CASSQALGVNTQYF TGTGCCAGCAGCCAGGCCCTGGGGGTTAATACGCAGTATTTT
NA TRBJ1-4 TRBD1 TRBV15 CATSREGQIGEKLFF TGTGCCACCAGCAGAGAGGGACAGATTGGGGAAAAACTGTTTTTT
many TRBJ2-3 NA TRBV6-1 CASSRTRGSTDTQYF TGTGCCAGCAGCCGAACTAGGGGGAGCACAGATACGCAGTATTTT
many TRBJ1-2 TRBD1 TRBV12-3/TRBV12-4 CASSGQGAADGYTF TGTGCCAGCAGTGGACAGGGGGCGGCGGATGGCTACACCTTC
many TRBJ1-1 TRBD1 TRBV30 CAWARDRDTEAFF TGTGCCTGGGCCAGGGACAGGGACACTGAAGCTTTCTTT
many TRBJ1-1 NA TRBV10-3 CASTDGGLGEAFF TGTGCCAGCACGGATGGGGGGCTGGGTGAAGCTTTCTTT
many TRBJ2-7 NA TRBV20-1 CSASFDPVRYEQYF TGCAGTGCTAGTTTCGACCCTGTGCGGTACGAGCAGTACTTC
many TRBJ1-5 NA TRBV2 CASRGRISNQPQHF TGTGCCAGTAGAGGCCGTATTAGCAATCAGCCCCAGCATTTT
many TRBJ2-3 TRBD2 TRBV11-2 CASSLAGAGDTQYF TGTGCCAGCAGCCTAGCGGGAGCGGGAGATACGCAGTATTTT
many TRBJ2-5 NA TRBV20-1 CSAPKTGQETQYF TGCAGTGCCCCTAAGACAGGCCAAGAGACCCAGTACTTC
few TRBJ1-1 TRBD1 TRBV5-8 CASSSDRGSAFF TGTGCCAGCAGCTCGGACAGGGGTTCGGCTTTCTTT
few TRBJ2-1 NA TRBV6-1 CASIDTGGKKDEQFF TGTGCCAGCATTGACACCGGCGGGAAAAAGGATGAGCAGTTCTTC
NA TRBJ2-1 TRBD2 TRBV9 CASSVGGGGLEGEQFF TGTGCCAGCAGCGTAGGAGGTGGGGGACTAGAAGGTGAGCAGTTCTTC
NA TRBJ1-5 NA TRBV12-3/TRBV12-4 CASSLSAENNQPQHF TGTGCCAGCAGTTTATCGGCAGAAAACAATCAGCCCCAGCATTTT
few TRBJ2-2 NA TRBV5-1 CASFRDQNTGELFF TGCGCCAGCTTCCGGGACCAAAACACCGGGGAGCTGTTTTTT
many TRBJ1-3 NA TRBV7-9 CASSPGNTIYF TGTGCCAGCAGTCCTGGAAACACCATATATTTT
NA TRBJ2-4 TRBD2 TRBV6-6 CATNFPTSGRAGQAKNIQYF TGTGCCACCAACTTCCCGACTAGCGGGAGGGCGGGTCAAGCCAAAAACATTCAGTACTTC
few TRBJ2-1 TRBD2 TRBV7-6 CASSLVTGGPPYNEQFF TGTGCCAGCAGCTTAGTGACGGGAGGTCCTCCCTACAATGAGCAGTTCTTC
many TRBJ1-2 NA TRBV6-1 CASRPQLPYGYTF TGTGCCAGCAGGCCACAATTACCTTATGGCTACACCTTC
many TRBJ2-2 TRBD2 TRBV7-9 CASSPPVIARAGTGELFF TGTGCCAGCAGCCCCCCCGTCATCGCTCGAGCGGGGACCGGGGAGCTGTTTTTT
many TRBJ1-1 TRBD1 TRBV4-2 CASSRGTGDTEAFF TGTGCCAGCAGCCGAGGGACAGGGGACACTGAAGCTTTCTTT
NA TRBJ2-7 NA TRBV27 CASPIGTSSEQYF TGTGCCAGCCCGATCGGGACCTCCTCCGAGCAGTACTTC
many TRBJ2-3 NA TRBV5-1 CASSYAWGRSDTQYF TGCGCCAGCAGCTATGCCTGGGGCAGGTCAGATACGCAGTATTTT
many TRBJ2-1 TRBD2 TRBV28 CASSLKRGPFLNEQFF TGTGCCAGCAGTTTAAAGCGGGGTCCCTTTTTGAATGAGCAGTTCTTC
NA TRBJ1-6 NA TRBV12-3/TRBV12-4 CASSFDTSSYNSPLHF TGTGCCAGCAGTTTCGACACGAGCTCCTATAATTCACCCCTCCACTTT
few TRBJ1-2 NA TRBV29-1 CSVDGLPGGGYTF TGCAGCGTTGATGGTTTGCCGGGAGGGGGCTACACCTTC
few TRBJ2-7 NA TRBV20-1 CSVKRVRTSYEQYF TGCAGTGTGAAGAGGGTAAGGACCTCCTACGAGCAGTACTTC
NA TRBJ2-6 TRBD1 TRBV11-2 CASSLGQGYSGANVLTF TGTGCCAGCAGCTTGGGACAGGGATACTCTGGGGCCAACGTCCTGACTTTC
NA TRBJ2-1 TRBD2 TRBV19 CASSRGWRGRSSYNAQFF TGTGCCAGCTCCCGCGGGTGGCGCGGGAGAAGCTCCTACAATGCGCAGTTCTTC
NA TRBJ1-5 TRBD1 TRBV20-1 CSAYRGNQPQHF TGCAGTGCTTACAGGGGAAATCAGCCCCAGCATTTT
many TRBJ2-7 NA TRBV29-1 CSVDLSASEQYF TGCAGCGTTGACTTATCGGCCTCCGAGCAGTACTTC
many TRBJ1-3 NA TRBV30 CAWSAKQGSGNTIYF TGTGCCTGGAGCGCCAAACAGGGCTCTGGAAACACCATATATTTT
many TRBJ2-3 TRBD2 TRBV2 CASQTSGSADTQYF TGTGCCAGCCAGACTAGCGGGAGTGCGGATACGCAGTATTTT
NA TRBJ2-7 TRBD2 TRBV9 CASSVATSSGIVTYEQYF TGTGCCAGCAGCGTAGCTACGTCTAGCGGGATAGTCACCTACGAGCAGTACTTC
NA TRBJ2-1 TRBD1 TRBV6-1 CASSSPGQGSNEQFF TGTGCCAGCAGTTCCCCGGGACAGGGTTCCAATGAGCAGTTCTTC
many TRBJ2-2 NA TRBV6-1 CASSKNSGELFF TGTGCCAGCAGTAAGAACTCCGGGGAGCTGTTTTTT
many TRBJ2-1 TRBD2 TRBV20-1 CSARDRWSGRAGNEQFF TGCAGTGCTAGAGATCGATGGAGCGGGAGGGCCGGCAATGAGCAGTTCTTC
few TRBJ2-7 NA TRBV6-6 CASSYHGVGQGVRYEQYF TGTGCCAGCAGTTACCATGGAGTCGGGCAGGGAGTACGCTACGAGCAGTACTTC
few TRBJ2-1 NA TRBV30 CAWSLTLSTYNEQFF TGTGCCTGGAGTTTAACCCTTAGCACCTACAATGAGCAGTTCTTC
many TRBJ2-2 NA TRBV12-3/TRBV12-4 CASSFQGNTGELFF TGTGCCAGCAGTTTCCAGGGGAACACCGGGGAGCTGTTTTTT
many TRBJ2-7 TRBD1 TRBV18 CASSPNRAGGNEQYF TGTGCCAGCTCACCAAATAGGGCAGGGGGTAACGAGCAGTACTTC
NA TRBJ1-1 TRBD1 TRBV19 CASSTILGQGMNTEAFF TGTGCCAGTAGTACTATATTAGGACAGGGTATGAACACTGAAGCTTTCTTT
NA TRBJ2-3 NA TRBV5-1 CASSPVGTPSTDTQYF TGCGCCAGCAGTCCTGTCGGGACCCCTTCCACAGATACGCAGTATTTT
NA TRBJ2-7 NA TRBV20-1 CSARRSRYEQYF TGCAGTGCTAGAAGGAGTAGGTACGAGCAGTACTTC
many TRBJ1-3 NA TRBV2 CASKGGSGNTIYF TGTGCCAGCAAGGGAGGATCTGGAAACACCATATATTTT
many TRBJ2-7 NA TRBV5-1 CASSLGVLARSSYEQYF TGCGCCAGCAGCTTGGGCGTCCTGGCGCGGAGCTCCTACGAGCAGTACTTC
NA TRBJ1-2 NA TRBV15 CATSREGADSYGYTF TGTGCCACCAGCAGAGAGGGGGCCGATAGCTATGGCTACACCTTC
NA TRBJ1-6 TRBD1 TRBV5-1 CASSFSGTGYTGSPLHF TGCGCCAGCAGCTTCTCCGGGACAGGGTACACAGGATCACCCCTCCACTTT
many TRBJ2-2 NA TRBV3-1 CASSQVGAGELFF TGTGCCAGCAGCCAAGTCGGGGCCGGGGAGCTGTTTTTT
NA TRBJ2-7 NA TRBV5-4 CASSVPGPKGTYEQYF TGTGCCAGCAGCGTGCCGGGACCCAAGGGAACCTACGAGCAGTACTTC
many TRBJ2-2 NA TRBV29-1 CSVQSDSGELFF TGCAGCGTGCAGTCAGATTCCGGGGAGCTGTTTTTT
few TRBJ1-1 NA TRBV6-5 CASSYSPGQGSTEAFF TGTGCCAGCAGTTACTCACCAGGGCAGGGGTCCACTGAAGCTTTCTTT
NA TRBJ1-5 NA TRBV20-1 CSAIRLGRSEQPQHF TGCAGTGCTATACGGTTGGGGCGGTCGGAGCAGCCCCAGCATTTT
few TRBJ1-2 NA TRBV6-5 CASSYSYGGNYGYTF TGTGCCAGCAGTTACTCGTACGGAGGCAACTATGGCTACACCTTC
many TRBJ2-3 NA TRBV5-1 CASSRIRQGTDTQYF TGCGCCAGCAGCCGAATTAGACAAGGCACAGATACGCAGTATTTT